The TCR beta chain under discussion was sequenced for a study of CD8+CD57+ T cells in acquired aplastic anemia. The overall study: Quantities of DNA derived from sorted CD4+ and CD8+ cells averaged roughly 3 ug. There were about 10.8 million reads, on average, for CD4+ cells from healthy donors. Points from the study as a whole: Patients and controls had CD8+ Simpson's diversity values that were not significantly distinct. Between patients and controls, 25 to 30 CD8+ CDR3 sequences were found in common.

V lost 4 bases to trimming and J lost 4 bases; unmatched junction nucleotides: 12. This CDR3 is built from 16 residues. Per the germline V gene, CDR1 is SGDLS and CDR2 is YYNGEE. The TCR beta profiling, which covered VDJ combination and CDR3 sequence, was carried out using genomic DNA as the template. TCRdb redid the calling of the reads with MiXCR, one entry per CDR3 protein. The sample records 200,000 to 250,000 distinct CDR3 sequences, 61% being singletons. Remarks on this clonotype: Its antigen is unidentified.

The V call is TRBV9, the J call TRBJ2-7; 9 bases are shared with TRBD2. The clonotype originates from a human donor in good health. Sequencing was done on a sample of sorted CD4+, CD8+, or CD8+CD57+ T cells (not recorded which) from PBMCs. This CDR3 is CASSHDPSGNSYEQYF. CDR3 sequence (DNA): TGTGCCAGCAGCCACGATCCTAGCGGGAACTCTTACGAGCAGTACTTC.